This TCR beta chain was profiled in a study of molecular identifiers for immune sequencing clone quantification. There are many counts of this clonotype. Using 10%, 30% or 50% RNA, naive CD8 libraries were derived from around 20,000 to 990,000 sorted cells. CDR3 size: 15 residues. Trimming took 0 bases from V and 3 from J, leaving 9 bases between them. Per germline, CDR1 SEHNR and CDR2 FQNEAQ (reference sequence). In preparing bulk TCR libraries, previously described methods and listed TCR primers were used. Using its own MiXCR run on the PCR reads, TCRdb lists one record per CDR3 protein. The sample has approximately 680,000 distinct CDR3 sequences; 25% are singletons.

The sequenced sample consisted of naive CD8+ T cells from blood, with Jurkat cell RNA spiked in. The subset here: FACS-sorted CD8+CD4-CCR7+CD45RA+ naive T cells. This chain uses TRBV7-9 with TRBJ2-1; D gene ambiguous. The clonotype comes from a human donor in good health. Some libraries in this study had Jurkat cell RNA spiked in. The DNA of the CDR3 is TGTGCCAGCAGCTTAGCTGGTCCTCGCTACAATGAGCAGTTCTTC. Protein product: CASSLAGPRYNEQFF.